Following are 19 T cell receptor beta chains from one sample sequenced in a study of cytomegalovirus exposure and HLA in healthy donors. PCR was performed using 60 Vbeta and 13 Jbeta primers. TCRdb's table, derived via immunoSEQ multiplex PCR, lists solely in-frame clones and lacks some. The table lists nearly 110,000 clones, around three quarters of them singletons. Sequenced: PBMCs. Source of these receptors: a woman in her forties or fifties in good health and CMV-seropositive.

V gene TRBV9 combines with J gene TRBJ2-2; 13 bases fit TRBD2. CDR3 length: 16 residues. The J segment lost 4 bases and the V segment lost 3 bases, leaving 3 bases of the junction unmatched. In germline, CDR1 is SGDLS, CDR2 YYNGEE. CDR3 protein: CASSATSGGITGELFF. The CDR3 region has the DNA TGTGCCAGCAGCGCGACTAGCGGGGGGATCACCGGGGAGCTGTTTTTT.

The V gene is TRBV19, the J gene TRBJ1-3; 8 bases line up with TRBD1. The germline CDR1 and CDR2 sequences are LNHDA and SQIVND (reference sequence). The V segment lost 8 bases and the J segment 4 bases; nucleotides outside the gene matches: 4. The CDR3 totals 13 residues. The CDR3 coding sequence is TGTGCCAGTGGACAGGGTTTCGGAAACACCATATATTTT. It is translated as CASGQGFGNTIYF. Full variable domain (rest looked up from reference TRBV19 and TRBJ1-3): DGGITQSPKYLFRKEGQNVTLSCEQNLNHDAMYWYRQDPGQGLRLIYYSQIVNDFQKGDIAEGYSVSREKKESFPLTVTSAQKNPTAFYLCASGQGFGNTIYFGEGSWLTVV.

V and J are TRBV27 and TRBJ1-5; TRBD1 matches 8 bases. Trimming removed 5 bases from V and 7 bases from J; junction bases left unmatched: 4. The germline gives CDR1 MNHEY, CDR2 SMNVEV (reference sequence). The CDR3 is 13 amino acids. CDR3 bases: TGTGCCAGCAGTCAGGGGGCGGACCAGCCCCAGCATTTT. This translates into CASSQGADQPQHF.

Comment on this clone: Relative to the germline gene, one junction end is altered; a read error may explain this. V usage is TRBV7-9 and J usage is TRBJ2-4, with a tentative D call TRBD2 (5 bases). CDR1 SEHNR and CDR2 FQNEAQ come from the germline V gene (reference sequence). The CDR3 spans 11 residues. The CDR3 reads CSSSSGDIQYF. For the CDR3, the DNA is TGTTCCAGCAGCTCCGGGGACATTCAGTACTTC. Full variable domain (missing parts from reference TRBV7-9 and TRBJ2-4): DTGVSQNPRHKITKRGQNVTFRCDPISEHNRLYWYRQTLGQGPEFLTYFQNEAQLEKSRLLSDRFSAERPKGSFSTLEIQRTEQGDSAMYLCSSSSGDIQYFGAGTRLSVL.

The rearrangement links TRBV19 to TRBJ2-2; D remains unclear. Between the trimmed V and J ends, which lost 1 base and 2 bases, there was a span of 5 bases. The CDR3 consists of 14 residues. CDR1 LNHDA and CDR2 SQIVND come from the germline V gene (reference sequence). The CDR3 DNA follows: TGTGCCAGTAGTATAGGAGGAAACACCGGGGAGCTGTTTTTT. Its translation: CASSIGGNTGELFF.

This clone came up once. The genes are TRBV7-2 and TRBJ1-2; tentative D call: TRBD1 (6 bases). Germline V gives CDR1 SGHTA, CDR2 FQGNSA. This CDR3 comprises 14 residues. V lost 3 bases and J 8 bases, leaving 16 bases between the germline ends. CDR3 protein: CASSFPTDRRGYTF. In DNA form, the CDR3 reads TGTGCCAGCAGCTTCCCGACGGACAGACGGGGCTACACCTTC.

This clone was seen a handful of times. V is TRBV4-3 and J is TRBJ2-2; D is unclear. Between the trimmed V and J ends, which lost 2 bases and 3 bases, there was a span of 4 bases. The germline V gene encodes CDR1 LGHNA and CDR2 YSLEER. The CDR3 extends over 13 amino acids. The CDR3: CASSQTYTGELFF. The CDR3 coding sequence is TGCGCCAGCAGCCAAACATACACCGGGGAGCTGTTTTTT.

This clone is a singleton in its sample. The chain couples TRBV9 to TRBJ1-6; D gene unclear. Germline values: CDR1 SGDLS, CDR2 YYNGEE. The length of the CDR3 is 14 residues. Trimming took off 0 bases at V and 7 bases at J, with 8 bases between the two ends. For the CDR3, the DNA is TGTGCCAGCAGCGTAGGAAATGAGAATTCACCCCTCCACTTT. Translated: CASSVGNENSPLHF.

This sequence joins TRBV7-3 and TRBJ1-1; D is ambiguous. The V end lost 0 bases, the J end lost 2 bases, and 7 bases lay between the germline ends. This CDR3 is built from 14 residues. Germline CDR1 reads SGHTA; CDR2 reads FQGTGA. The CDR3 DNA is TGTGCCAGCAGCTTAACATCTGTAAACACTGAAGCTTTCTTT. Its protein is CASSLTSVNTEAFF. The whole variable domain, filled in from reference TRBV7-3 and TRBJ1-1, reads GAGVSQTPSNKVTEKGKYVELRCDPISGHTALYWYRQSLGQGPEFLIYFQGTGAADDSGLPNDRFFAVRPEGSVSTLKIQRTERGDSAVYLCASSLTSVNTEAFFGQGTRLTVV.

Worth noting for this clone: The junction departs from germline at one end; a sequencing error may be responsible. The identical CDR3 is also encoded by other nucleotide sequences in the sample. The J gene is TRBJ1-4, the V gene TRBV28, with D maybe TRBD1 (5 bases). Germline V CDR1 and CDR2: MDHEN, SYDVKM. This CDR3 comprises 13 residues. The CDR3 loop is CASSRQTNEKLFF. DNA for the CDR3: TGCGCCAGCAGCCGACAGACTAATGAAAAACTGTTTTTT.

The chain recombines TRBV5-1 with TRBJ2-7, with D tentatively TRBD1 (5 bases). This CDR3 is 14 amino acids long. Germline assignment: CDR1 SGHRS and CDR2 YFSETQ. Trimming took 4 bases from V and 3 from J, leaving 14 bases between them. CDR3 sequence reads: CASSDMTVNYEQYF. In DNA form, the CDR3 reads TGCGCCAGCAGCGATATGACAGTAAACTACGAGCAGTACTTC.

Remarks on this clone: This likely comes from a read error, as the CDR3 has no conserved phenylalanine or tryptophan at its end. Because the CDR3's place on the DNA is in doubt, the DNA is left out and the CDR3 is given as listed by TCRdb. This chain joins TRBV7-9 and TRBJ1-1. The CDR3 has 13 amino acids, counting both end residues. Per the germline V gene, CDR1 is SEHNR and CDR2 is FQNEAQ (reference sequence). CDR3 amino acids: CASSQQRGDPLRV.

The chain uses TRBV28 and TRBJ1-1, with 7 positions matching TRBD1. The V gene's germline CDR1 is MDHEN and CDR2 SYDVKM. The length of the CDR3 is 15 residues. Trimming cost V 6 bases and J 5 bases; bases outside gene matches: 12. CDR3 loop: CASSPTKTGRTEAFF. Here the CDR3 DNA reads TGTGCCAGCAGCCCCACGAAGACAGGGAGGACTGAAGCTTTCTTT.

This clone was detected once. This sequence joins TRBV5-1 and TRBJ2-5; perhaps TRBD2 as D (5 bases). Germline CDR1 is SGHRS and CDR2 is YFSETQ. The V end was cut by 0 bases, the J end by 1 base, with 7 bases between. This CDR3 region has 14 residues. The CDR3 sequence is CASSLGTVQETQYF. The CDR3 region has the DNA TGCGCCAGCAGCTTGGGGACTGTCCAAGAGACCCAGTACTTC.

The V and J genes are TRBV15 and TRBJ2-1; possible D gene TRBD2, 6 bases. The germline V gene has CDR1 LNHNV and CDR2 YYDKDF (reference sequence). The CDR3 extends over 14 amino acids. V shed 0 bases and J shed 8 bases, with 11 bases lying between them. CDR3 residues: CATSRDHWGDEQFF. The CDR3, as DNA: TGTGCCACCAGCAGAGACCACTGGGGGGATGAGCAGTTCTTC.

This clone was counted between two and nine times. This chain connects TRBV5-6 to TRBJ1-1, with D possibly matching TRBD1 (5 bases). Germline CDR1 SGHDT, CDR2 YYEEEE. Trimming took off 4 bases at V and 6 bases at J, with 13 bases between the two ends. The CDR3 extends over 13 amino acids. The CDR3 DNA is TGTGCCAGCAGCCCGACAGTAGCGGCTGAAGCTTTCTTT. It specifies CASSPTVAAEAFF. The whole variable domain, filled in from reference TRBV5-6 and TRBJ1-1, reads DAGVTQSPTHLIKTRGQQVTLRCSPKSGHDTVSWYQQALGQGPQFIFQYYEEEERQRGNFPDRFSGHQFPNYSSELNVNALLLGDSALYLCASSPTVAAEAFFGQGTRLTVV.

The chain links TRBV13 to TRBJ2-5; TRBD2 is a possible D gene (5 bases). The germline V gene has CDR1 PRHDT and CDR2 FYEKMQ (reference sequence). V lost 0 bases and J lost 1, with 9 bases in between. This CDR3 spans 15 amino acids. CDR3 amino acids: CASSLGRGIQETQYF. In DNA, the CDR3 is TGTGCCAGCAGCTTAGGCCGGGGTATCCAAGAGACCCAGTACTTC. The full variable domain, in which reference TRBV13 and TRBJ2-5 provide the parts outside the CDR3, is AAGVIQSPRHLIKEKRETATLKCYPIPRHDTVYWYQQGPGQDPQFLISFYEKMQSDKGSIPDRFSAQQFSDYHSELNMSSLELGDSALYFCASSLGRGIQETQYFGPGTRLLVL.

The J gene is TRBJ1-6, the V gene TRBV18; 7 bases map to TRBD1. CDR1 is KGHSH and CDR2 is LQKENI in the germline V gene. Unmatched junction bases numbered 6, after V lost 6 bases and J lost 4 bases. CDR3 length: 15 amino acids. For the CDR3, the DNA is TGTGCCAGCTCTCAAACAGGGGATTATAATTCACCCCTCCACTTT. Amino acids: CASSQTGDYNSPLHF.

V usage is TRBV28 and J usage is TRBJ2-5; D is perhaps TRBD2 (5 bases). The CDR3 has 13 amino acids. Trimming took 3 bases from V and 4 from J, leaving 9 bases between them. In germline, CDR1 is MDHEN, CDR2 SYDVKM. CDR3: CASSFIASETQYF. The CDR3 DNA reads TGTGCCAGCAGTTTTATAGCGTCAGAGACCCAGTACTTC.